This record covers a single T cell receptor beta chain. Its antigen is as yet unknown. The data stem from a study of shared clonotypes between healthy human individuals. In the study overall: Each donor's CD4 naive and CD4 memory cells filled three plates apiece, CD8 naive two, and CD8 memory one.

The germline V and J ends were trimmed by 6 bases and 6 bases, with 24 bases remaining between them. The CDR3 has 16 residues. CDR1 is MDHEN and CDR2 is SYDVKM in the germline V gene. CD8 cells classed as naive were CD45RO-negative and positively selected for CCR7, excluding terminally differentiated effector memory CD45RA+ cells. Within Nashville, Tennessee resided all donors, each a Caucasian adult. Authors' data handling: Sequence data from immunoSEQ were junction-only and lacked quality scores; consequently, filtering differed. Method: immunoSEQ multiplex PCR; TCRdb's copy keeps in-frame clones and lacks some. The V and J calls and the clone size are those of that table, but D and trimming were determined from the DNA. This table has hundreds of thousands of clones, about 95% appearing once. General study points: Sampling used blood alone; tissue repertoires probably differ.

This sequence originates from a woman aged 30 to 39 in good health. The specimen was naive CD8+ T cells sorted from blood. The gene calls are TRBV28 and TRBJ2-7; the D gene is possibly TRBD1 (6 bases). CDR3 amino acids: CASRTSGHKMDFEQYF. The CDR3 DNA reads TGTGCCAGCAGGACCTCGGGACATAAAATGGATTTCGAGCAGTACTTC.